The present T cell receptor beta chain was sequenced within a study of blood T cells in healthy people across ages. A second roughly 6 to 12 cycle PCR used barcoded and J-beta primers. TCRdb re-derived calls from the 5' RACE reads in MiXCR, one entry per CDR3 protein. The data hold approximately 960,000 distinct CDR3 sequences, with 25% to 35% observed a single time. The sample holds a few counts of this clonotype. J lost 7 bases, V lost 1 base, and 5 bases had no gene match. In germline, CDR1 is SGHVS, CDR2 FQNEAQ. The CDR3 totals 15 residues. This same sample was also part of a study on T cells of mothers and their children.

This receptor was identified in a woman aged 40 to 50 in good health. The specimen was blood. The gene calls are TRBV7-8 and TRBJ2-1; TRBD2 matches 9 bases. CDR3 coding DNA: TGTGCCAGCAGCTTAGTGCGGGGGGGGGTGAATGAGCAGTTCTTC. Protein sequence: CASSLVRGGVNEQFF.